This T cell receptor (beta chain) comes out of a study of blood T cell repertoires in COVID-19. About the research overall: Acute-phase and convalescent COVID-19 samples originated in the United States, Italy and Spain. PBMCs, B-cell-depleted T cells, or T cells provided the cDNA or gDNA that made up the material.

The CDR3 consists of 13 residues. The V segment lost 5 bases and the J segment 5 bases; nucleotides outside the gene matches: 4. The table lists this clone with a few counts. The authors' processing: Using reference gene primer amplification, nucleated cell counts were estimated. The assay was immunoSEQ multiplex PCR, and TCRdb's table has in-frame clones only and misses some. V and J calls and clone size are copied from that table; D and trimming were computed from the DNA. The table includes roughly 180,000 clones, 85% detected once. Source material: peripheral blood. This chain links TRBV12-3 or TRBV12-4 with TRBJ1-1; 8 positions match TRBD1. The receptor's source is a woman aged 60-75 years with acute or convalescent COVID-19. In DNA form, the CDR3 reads TGTGCCAGCAGTGTAACAGGGGGGACTGAAGCTTTCTTT. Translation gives CASSVTGGTEAFF.